The T cell receptor (beta chain) under discussion was sequenced for a study of cytomegalovirus exposure and HLA in healthy donors (dated by TCRdb to 2016 to 2017). The study in broad terms: The 666 repertoires of the first cohort and the 120 or so validation repertoires were produced on the same platform, according to a later analysis. The aim of the study was to test whether cataloging public T cell receptors could identify signatures of past pathogen exposure. In addition to the first cohort of 666 subjects, a separate validation cohort of 130 or so different subjects was used. The study combined high-throughput TCR immunosequencing, statistical association of individual TCRs with disease status, and machine learning to predict cytomegalovirus infection status.

Broader findings and caveats from the paper: A later analysis lacked HLA typing for the validation cohort, so it scored co-occurrence in that cohort across all 110 or so repertoires. While some public TCRs were present in many individuals, most TCR sequences turned up only very rarely across donors. The study gave a list of 150 to 200 TCR beta chains associated with cytomegalovirus. The authors suggested that the approach could potentially be extended to other disease states and immunological phenotypes. A later analysis found that TCRs clustered in the first cohort also tended to co-occur in the 120 validation repertoires, with 94% of cluster scores above 0. Three of the identified cytomegalovirus-associated TCR beta chains were confirmed in vitro to be specific for cytomegalovirus antigens. The classifier was reported to diagnose cytomegalovirus status with high specificity and sensitivity in both the original cohort and the validation cohort.

V is cut back by 3 bases and J by 4 bases, with 9 bases in the junction unmatched. The CDR3 runs 16 residues from the cysteine to the phenylalanine. CDR3 DNA only is kept here, 48 bases in frame from base 1. From a lookup of the germline V gene, CDR1 and CDR2 are MGHDK and SYGVNS. About this clone itself: This clone's antigen is unknown. Within one base of it there is no much larger clone, and no base qualities were kept.

The donors belonged to the validation cohort of about 120 subjects, which was separate from the approximately 700-subject first cohort. Preparation of the library involved the immunoSEQ multiplex PCR assay. In the paper's pipeline: A statistical classification framework was built for diagnosing cytomegalovirus status from the catalog of TCR beta chain sequences. In its TCRdb copy, this immuneACCESS table keeps in-frame sequences only and misses some clones. Where compared with another copy, unresolved V genes explain less than half of these, and the others have no known cause. V and J calls and clone size are those listed in that table; D and trimming were worked out from the DNA. The sample includes 110,000 to 150,000 clones, with around 85% observed a single time. Less than 3.5% of the sample rests with the top ten.

This receptor was taken from a man aged 18 to 35 in good health and CMV-seronegative. Sample: PBMCs. The chain employs TRBV25-1 and TRBJ1-1, with 9 bases in between that match TRBD1. The CDR3 region: CASSDPTDRGITEAFF. Read as DNA, the sequence is TGTGCCAGCAGTGACCCCACCGACAGGGGGATCACTGAAGCTTTCTTT.